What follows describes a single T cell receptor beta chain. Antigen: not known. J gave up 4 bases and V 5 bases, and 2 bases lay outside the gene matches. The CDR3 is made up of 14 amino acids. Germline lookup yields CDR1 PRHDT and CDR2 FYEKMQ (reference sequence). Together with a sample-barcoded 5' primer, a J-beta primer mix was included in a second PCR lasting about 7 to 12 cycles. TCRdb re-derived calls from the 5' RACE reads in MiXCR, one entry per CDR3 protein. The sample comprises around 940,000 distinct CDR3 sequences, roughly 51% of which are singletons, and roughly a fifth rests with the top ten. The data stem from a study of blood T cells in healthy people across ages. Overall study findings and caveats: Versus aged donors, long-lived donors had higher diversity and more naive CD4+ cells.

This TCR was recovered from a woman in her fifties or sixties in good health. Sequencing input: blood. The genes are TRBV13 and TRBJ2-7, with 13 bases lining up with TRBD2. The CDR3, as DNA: TGTGCCAGCAGCACGGGACTAGCGGGATACGAGCAGTACTTC. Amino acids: CASSTGLAGYEQYF.